This TCR beta chain was sequenced in a study of Tregs in tolerant kidney transplant recipients. This clone has just one count. Its antigen is still unknown. Study results and caveats: Tregs expanded with activated donor B cells seemed most donor-specific.

Some clones are missing from TCRdb's copy, which holds only in-frame ones; the method was immunoSEQ multiplex PCR. Of 15,000 to 18,000 clones listed, roughly 92% were seen once; the top ten hold 10% to 15%. Germline CDR1 reads MNHNY; CDR2 reads SVGAGI (reference sequence). CDR3 length: 15 amino acids. V shed 6 bases and J 4 bases; nucleotides not matched to a gene: 5. This chain connects TRBV6-6 to TRBJ2-2; 10 bases line up with TRBD1. What was sequenced was CD8+ T cells from blood. This clonotype was sampled from a human donor in good health. The chain's CDR3 is CASRPGTGVTGELFF. The CDR3 DNA follows: TGTGCCAGCAGACCTGGGACAGGGGTCACCGGGGAGCTGTTTTTT.